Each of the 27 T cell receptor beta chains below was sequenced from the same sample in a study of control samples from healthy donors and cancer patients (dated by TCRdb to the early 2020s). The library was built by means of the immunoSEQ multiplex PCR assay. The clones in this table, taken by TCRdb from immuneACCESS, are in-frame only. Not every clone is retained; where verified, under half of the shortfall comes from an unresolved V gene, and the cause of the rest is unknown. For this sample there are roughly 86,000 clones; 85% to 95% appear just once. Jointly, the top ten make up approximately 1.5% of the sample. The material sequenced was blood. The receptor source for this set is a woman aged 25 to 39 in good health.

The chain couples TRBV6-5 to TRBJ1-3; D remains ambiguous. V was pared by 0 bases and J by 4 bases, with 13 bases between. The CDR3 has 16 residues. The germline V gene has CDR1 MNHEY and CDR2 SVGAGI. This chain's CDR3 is CASSYSIQTRGNTIYF. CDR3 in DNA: TGTGCCAGCAGTTACTCCATACAAACGAGAGGAAACACCATATATTTT.

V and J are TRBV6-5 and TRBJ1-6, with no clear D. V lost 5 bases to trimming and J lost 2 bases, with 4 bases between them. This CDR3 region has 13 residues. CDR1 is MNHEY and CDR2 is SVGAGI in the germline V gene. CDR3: CASSIPYNSPLHF. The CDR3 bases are TGTGCCAGCAGTATCCCCTATAATTCACCCCTCCACTTT.

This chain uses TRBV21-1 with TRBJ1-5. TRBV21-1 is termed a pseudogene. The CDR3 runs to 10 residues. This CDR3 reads CASSTTPQHF. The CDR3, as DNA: TGTGCCAGCAGCACTACGCCCCAGCATTTT.

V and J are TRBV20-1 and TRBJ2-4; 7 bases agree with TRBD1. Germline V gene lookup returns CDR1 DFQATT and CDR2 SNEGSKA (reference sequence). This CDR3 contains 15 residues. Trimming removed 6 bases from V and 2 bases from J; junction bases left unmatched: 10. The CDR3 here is CSASKTGPTKNIQYF. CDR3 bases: TGCAGTGCAAGTAAGACAGGGCCGACCAAAAACATTCAGTACTTC.

The CDR3 protein is CASSGLNYGYTF. The CDR3 DNA reads TGTGCCAGCAGCGGCCTCAACTATGGCTACACCTTC. This chain uses TRBV7-9 with TRBJ1-2; D is uncertain. The V gene's germline CDR1 is SEHNR and CDR2 FQNEAQ (reference sequence). The CDR3 loop spans 12 amino acids. Trimming pared 5 bases from V and 2 bases from J, leaving 6 bases between.

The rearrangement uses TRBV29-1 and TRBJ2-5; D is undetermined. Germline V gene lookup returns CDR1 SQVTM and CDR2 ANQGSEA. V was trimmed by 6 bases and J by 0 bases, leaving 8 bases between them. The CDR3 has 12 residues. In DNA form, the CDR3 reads TGCAGCGTACTTGGGGACCAAGAGACCCAGTACTTC. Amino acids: CSVLGDQETQYF.

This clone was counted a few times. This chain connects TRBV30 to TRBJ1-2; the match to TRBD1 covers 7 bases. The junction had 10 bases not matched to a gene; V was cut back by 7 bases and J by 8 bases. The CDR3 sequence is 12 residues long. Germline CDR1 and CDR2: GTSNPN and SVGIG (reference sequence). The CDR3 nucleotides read TGTGCCTTCGATAACAGGGGCCGCGGCTACACCTTC. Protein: CAFDNRGRGYTF. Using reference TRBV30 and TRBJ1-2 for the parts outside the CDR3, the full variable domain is SQTIHQWPATLVQPVGSPLSLECTVEGTSNPNLYWYRQAAGRGLQLLFYSVGIGQISSEVPQNLSASRPQDRQFILSSKKLLLSDSGFYLCAFDNRGRGYTFGSGTRLTVV.

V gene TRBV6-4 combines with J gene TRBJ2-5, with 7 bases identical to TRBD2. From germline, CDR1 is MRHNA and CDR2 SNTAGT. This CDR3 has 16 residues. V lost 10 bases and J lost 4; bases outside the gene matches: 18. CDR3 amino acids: CATKGERGGPAETQYF. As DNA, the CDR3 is TGTGCCACCAAAGGGGAGCGGGGAGGGCCGGCAGAGACCCAGTACTTC.

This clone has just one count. CDR3 nucleotides: TGTGCCAGCAGTTTGGGGCTAGCGACCTCCTACAATGAGCAGTTCTTC. Translated: CASSLGLATSYNEQFF. The chain carries TRBV6-5 and TRBJ2-1; TRBD2 might be the D (6 bases). Germline V lookup: CDR1 MNHEY, CDR2 SVGAGI. Trimming left V 4 bases short and J 0 bases short, with 13 bases between. The CDR3 is made up of 16 amino acids.

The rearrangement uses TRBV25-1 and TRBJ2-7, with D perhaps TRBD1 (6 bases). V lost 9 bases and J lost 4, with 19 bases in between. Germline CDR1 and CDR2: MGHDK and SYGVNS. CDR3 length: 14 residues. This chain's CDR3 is CASSRGREGYEQYF. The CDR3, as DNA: TGTGCCAGTAGTAGGGGGAGAGAGGGATACGAGCAGTACTTC.

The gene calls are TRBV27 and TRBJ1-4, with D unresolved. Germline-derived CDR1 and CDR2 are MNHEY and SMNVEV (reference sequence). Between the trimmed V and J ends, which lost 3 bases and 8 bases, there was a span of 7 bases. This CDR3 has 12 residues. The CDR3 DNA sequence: TGTGCCAGCAGTTTTCGCGGGGAAAAACTGTTTTTT. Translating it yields CASSFRGEKLFF.

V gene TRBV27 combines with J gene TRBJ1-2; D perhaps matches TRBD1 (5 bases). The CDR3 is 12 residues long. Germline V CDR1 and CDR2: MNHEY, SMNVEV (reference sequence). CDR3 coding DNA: TGTGCAGCTGGGGACGGTTTATATGGCTACACCTTC. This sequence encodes CAAGDGLYGYTF.

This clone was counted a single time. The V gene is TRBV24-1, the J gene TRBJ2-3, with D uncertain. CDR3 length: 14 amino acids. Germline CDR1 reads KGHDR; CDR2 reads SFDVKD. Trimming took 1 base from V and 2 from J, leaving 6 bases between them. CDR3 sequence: CATSDFRFTDTQYF. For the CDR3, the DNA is TGTGCCACCAGTGATTTTAGGTTCACAGATACGCAGTATTTT.

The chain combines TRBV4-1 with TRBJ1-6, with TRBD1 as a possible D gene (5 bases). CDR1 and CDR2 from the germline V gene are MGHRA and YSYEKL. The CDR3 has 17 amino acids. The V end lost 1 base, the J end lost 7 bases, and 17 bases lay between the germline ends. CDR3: CASSQVEPGPLNSPLHF. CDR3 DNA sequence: TGCGCCAGCAGCCAAGTCGAACCGGGACCTTTGAATTCACCCCTCCACTTT.

CDR3 in amino acids: CASSPGQGGTNQPQHF. Written as DNA, the CDR3 is TGTGCCAGCAGCCCGGGACAGGGGGGGACTAATCAGCCCCAGCATTTT. V and J are TRBV5-5 and TRBJ1-5, with 11 bases that match TRBD1. The V gene's germline CDR1 is SGHKS and CDR2 YYEKEE (reference sequence). The J segment lost 4 bases and the V segment lost 4 bases, leaving 7 bases of the junction unmatched. This CDR3 spans 16 amino acids. Drawing the rest from reference TRBV5-5 and TRBJ1-5, the complete variable domain is DAGVTQSPTHLIKTRGQQVTLRCSPISGHKSVSWYQQVLGQGPQFIFQYYEKEERGRGNFPDRFSARQFPNYSSELNVNALLLGDSALYLCASSPGQGGTNQPQHFGDGTRLSIL.

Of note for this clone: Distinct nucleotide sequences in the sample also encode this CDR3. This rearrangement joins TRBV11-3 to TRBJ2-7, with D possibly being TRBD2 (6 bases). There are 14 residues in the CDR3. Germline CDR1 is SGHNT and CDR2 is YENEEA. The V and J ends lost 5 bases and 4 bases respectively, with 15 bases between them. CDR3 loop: CASSLAGKDYEQYF. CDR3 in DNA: TGTGCCAGCAGCCTCGCGGGGAAAGATTACGAGCAGTACTTC. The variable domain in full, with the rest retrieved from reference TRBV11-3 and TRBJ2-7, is EAGVVQSPRYKIIEKKQPVAFWCNPISGHNTLYWYLQNLGQGPELLIRYENEEAVDDSQLPKDRFSAERLKGVDSTLKIQPAELGDSAVYLCASSLAGKDYEQYFGPGTRLTVT.

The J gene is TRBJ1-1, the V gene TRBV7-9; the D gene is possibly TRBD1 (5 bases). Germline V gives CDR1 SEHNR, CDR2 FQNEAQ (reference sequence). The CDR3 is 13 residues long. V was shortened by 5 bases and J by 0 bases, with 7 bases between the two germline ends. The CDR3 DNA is TGTGCCAGCAGCCCGACAGTGAACACTGAAGCTTTCTTT. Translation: CASSPTVNTEAFF.

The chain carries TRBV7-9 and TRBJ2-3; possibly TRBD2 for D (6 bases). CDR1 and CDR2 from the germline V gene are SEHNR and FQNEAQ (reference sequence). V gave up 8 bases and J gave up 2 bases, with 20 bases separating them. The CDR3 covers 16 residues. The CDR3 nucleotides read TGTGCCAGCTTGGGGTCGGGAGAAGCTAACACAGATACGCAGTATTTT. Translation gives CASLGSGEANTDTQYF.

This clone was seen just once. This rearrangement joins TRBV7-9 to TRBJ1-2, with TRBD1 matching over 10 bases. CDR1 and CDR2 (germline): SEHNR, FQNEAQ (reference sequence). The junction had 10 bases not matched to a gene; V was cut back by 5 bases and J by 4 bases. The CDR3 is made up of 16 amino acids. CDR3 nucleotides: TGTGCCAGCAGCACACCAGCGACAGGGGGCCTCTATGGCTACACCTTC. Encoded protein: CASSTPATGGLYGYTF.

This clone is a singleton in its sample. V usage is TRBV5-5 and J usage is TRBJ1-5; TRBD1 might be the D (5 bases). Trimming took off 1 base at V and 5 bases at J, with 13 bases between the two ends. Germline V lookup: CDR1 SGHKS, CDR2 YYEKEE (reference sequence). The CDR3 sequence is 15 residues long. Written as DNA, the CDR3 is TGTGCCAGCAGCTTGACAGGCGGCCTCCATCAGCCCCAGCATTTT. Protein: CASSLTGGLHQPQHF.

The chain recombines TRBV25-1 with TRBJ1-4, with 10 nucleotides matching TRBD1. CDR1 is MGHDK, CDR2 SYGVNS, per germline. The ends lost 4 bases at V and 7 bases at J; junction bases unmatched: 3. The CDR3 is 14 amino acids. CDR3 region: CASSGDRGPEKLFF. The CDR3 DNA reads TGTGCCAGCAGTGGCGACAGGGGGCCTGAAAAACTGTTTTTT.

The DNA for the CDR3 is TGTGCCAGCAGCTTACTTGGTCTAGCGGGAAACAATGAGCAGTTCTTC. Translating it yields CASSLLGLAGNNEQFF. The chain employs TRBV7-9 and TRBJ2-1; TRBD2 matches 9 bases. The length of the CDR3 is 16 residues. Germline values: CDR1 SEHNR, CDR2 FQNEAQ (reference sequence). J was trimmed by 5 bases and V by 2 bases; bases with no gene match: 7. The entire variable domain, with the rest obtained from reference TRBV7-9 and TRBJ2-1, is as follows: DTGVSQNPRHKITKRGQNVTFRCDPISEHNRLYWYRQTLGQGPEFLTYFQNEAQLEKSRLLSDRFSAERPKGSFSTLEIQRTEQGDSAMYLCASSLLGLAGNNEQFFGPGTRLTVL.

This chain's CDR3 is CASSNYRDSSGNTIYF. The CDR3 DNA is TGTGCCAGCAGTAACTACAGGGATTCCTCTGGAAACACCATATATTTT. The chain is built from TRBV3-1 (or the pseudogene TRBV3-2) and TRBJ1-3, with D possibly TRBD1 on 6 matching bases. Deletions cut 6 bases from V and 0 bases from J, with 15 bases between. The CDR3 runs to 16 residues. The germline CDR1 and CDR2 sequences are LGHDT and YNNKEL (reference sequence).

DNA for the CDR3: TGCGCCAGCAGCCCTCGTGAGGTATCCAACACTGAAGCTTTCTTT. Protein sequence: CASSPREVSNTEAFF. V usage is TRBV5-1 and J usage is TRBJ1-1; no reliable D call. With 4 bases removed from V and 2 bases from J, the gap between germline ends came to 15 bases. CDR3 length equals 15 residues. The germline V gene encodes CDR1 SGHRS and CDR2 YFSETQ.

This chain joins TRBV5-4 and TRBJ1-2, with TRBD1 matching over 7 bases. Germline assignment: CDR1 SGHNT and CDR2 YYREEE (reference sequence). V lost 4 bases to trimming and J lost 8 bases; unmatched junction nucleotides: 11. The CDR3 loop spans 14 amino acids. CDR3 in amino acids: CASSGTTGIYGYTF. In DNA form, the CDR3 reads TGTGCCAGCAGCGGGACGACAGGGATTTACGGCTACACCTTC.

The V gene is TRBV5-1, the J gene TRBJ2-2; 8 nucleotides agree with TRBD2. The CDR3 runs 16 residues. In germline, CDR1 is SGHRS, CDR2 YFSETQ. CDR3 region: CAGRLGSGANTGELFF. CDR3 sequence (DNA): TGCGCAGGGAGATTGGGTAGCGGGGCGAACACCGGGGAGCTGTTTTTT.

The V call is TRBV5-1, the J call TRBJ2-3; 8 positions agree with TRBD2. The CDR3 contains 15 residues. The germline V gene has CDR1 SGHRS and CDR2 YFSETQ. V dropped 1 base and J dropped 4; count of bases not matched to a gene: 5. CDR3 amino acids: CASSLWRGASDTQYF. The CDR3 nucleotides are TGCGCCAGCAGCTTGTGGCGGGGGGCCTCAGATACGCAGTATTTT.